This entry describes one T cell receptor beta chain. The antigen this receptor binds is unknown. No much larger clone is present one base from it, and per-base qualities are unavailable. This entry comes from a study of blood T cell repertoires in COVID-19 (dated by TCRdb to the early 2020s). About the study as a whole: Samples covering the acute and convalescent phases of COVID-19 were provided by collaborators in the United States, Italy and Spain. The material from the prospective study consisted of cDNA or gDNA derived from T cells, B-cell-depleted T cells, or PBMCs. Deeply sampled blood TCRbeta repertoires from subjects exposed to, actively infected with, or recovered from COVID-19 were included in the dataset. The repertoires were released in a freely available public database meant as a resource for research on the immune response to SARS-CoV-2. Samples were obtained from the ongoing ImmuneRACE study (first 160 participants) and from some 1,200 subjects provided by 6 global collaborators. Nearly every sample came with metadata listing a de-identified subject ID, COVID-19 status, age in years and sex. HLA class I and class II types, where available, came from metadata supplied by the sample provider rather than from assay-based typing.

The collaborating institutions used their own protocols to collect whole blood in K2EDTA tubes. For TCRbeta analysis, collaborators shipped samples as frozen whole blood, isolated PBMCs, or DNA extracted from either of those sample types. In the germline V gene (reference sequence), CDR1 corresponds to DFQATT and CDR2 to SNEGSKA. From its cysteine to its phenylalanine, the CDR3 spans 14 amino acids. Only CDR3 DNA remains: 42 bases, in frame from the first base. Trimming removed 3 bases from V and 1 base from J; the gene matches leave 6 bases unexplained. TCRbeta CDR3 regions were amplified from genomic DNA by means of the immunoSEQ Assay, a bias-controlled multiplex PCR. Concerning the study's data processing: Nucleated cell counts per sample were estimated from amplification of reference gene primers within the assay. Sequence reads were collapsed and filtered to measure the absolute abundance of every unique TCRbeta CDR3 rearrangement. Productive Simpson clonality was computed per sample as the square root of Simpson's diversity index over productive rearrangements. The clones in this table, taken by TCRdb from immuneACCESS, are in-frame only. Not every clone is retained; where verified, under half of the shortfall comes from an unresolved V gene, and the cause of the rest is unknown. The V and J calls and the clone size are those of that table, but D and trimming were determined from the DNA. This sample has under 170,000 clones in its table, and around 86% of those were observed once. Of the sample, 2.5% to 4% falls within the top ten clones.

Here is what the overall study found, with its caveats: The quantity of clinical and demographic metadata differed by source and by participant and was supplied without curation.

The V and J segments used are TRBV20-1 and TRBJ2-7, and 7 junctional nucleotides match TRBD2. The sequenced sample was peripheral blood. The receptor comes from a man in his sixties or seventies with acute or convalescent COVID-19. The CDR3 in this case is CSASKGTKSYEQYF. The sequenced DNA: TGCAGTGCTAGTAAGGGGACTAAATCCTACGAGCAGTACTTC.